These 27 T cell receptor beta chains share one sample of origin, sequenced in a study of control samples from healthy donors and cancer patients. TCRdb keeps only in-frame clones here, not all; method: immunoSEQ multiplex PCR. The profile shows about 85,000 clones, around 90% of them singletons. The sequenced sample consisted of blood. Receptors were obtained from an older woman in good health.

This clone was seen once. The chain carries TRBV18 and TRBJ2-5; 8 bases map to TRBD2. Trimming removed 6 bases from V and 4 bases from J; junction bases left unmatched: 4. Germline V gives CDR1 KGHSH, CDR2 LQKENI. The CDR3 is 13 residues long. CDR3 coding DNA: TGTGCCAGCTCCCGGGAGGGAGCAGAGACCCAGTACTTC. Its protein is CASSREGAETQYF.

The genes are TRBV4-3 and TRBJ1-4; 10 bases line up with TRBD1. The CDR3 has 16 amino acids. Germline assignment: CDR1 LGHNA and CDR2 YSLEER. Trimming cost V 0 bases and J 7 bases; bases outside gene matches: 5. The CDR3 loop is CASSQDVGTGAEKLFF. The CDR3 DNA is TGCGCCAGCAGCCAAGATGTTGGGACAGGGGCTGAAAAACTGTTTTTT.

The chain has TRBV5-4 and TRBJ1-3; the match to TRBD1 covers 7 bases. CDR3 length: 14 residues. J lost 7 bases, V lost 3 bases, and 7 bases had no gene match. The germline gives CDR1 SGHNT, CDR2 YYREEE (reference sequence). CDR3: CASSSGQVTNTIYF. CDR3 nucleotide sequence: TGTGCCAGCAGCTCCGGACAGGTTACGAACACCATATATTTT.

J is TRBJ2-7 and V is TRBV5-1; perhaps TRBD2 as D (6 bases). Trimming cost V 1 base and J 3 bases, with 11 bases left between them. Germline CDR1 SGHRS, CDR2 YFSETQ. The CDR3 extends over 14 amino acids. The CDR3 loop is CASSLFAGNYEQYF. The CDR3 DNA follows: TGCGCCAGCAGCTTGTTCGCGGGGAACTACGAGCAGTACTTC.

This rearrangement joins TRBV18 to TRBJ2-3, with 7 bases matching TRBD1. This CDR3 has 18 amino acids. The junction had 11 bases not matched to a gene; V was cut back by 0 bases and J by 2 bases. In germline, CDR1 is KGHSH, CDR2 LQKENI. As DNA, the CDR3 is TGTGCCAGCTCACCACCCCGTGGGGCACAGGGGCACACAGATACGCAGTATTTT. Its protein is CASSPPRGAQGHTDTQYF.

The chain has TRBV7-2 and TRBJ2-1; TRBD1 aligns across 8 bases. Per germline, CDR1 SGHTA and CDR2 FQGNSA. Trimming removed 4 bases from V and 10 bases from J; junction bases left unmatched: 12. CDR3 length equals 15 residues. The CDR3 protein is CASSSQSQGAREQFF. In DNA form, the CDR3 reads TGTGCCAGCAGCTCACAAAGCCAGGGGGCTAGAGAGCAGTTCTTC.

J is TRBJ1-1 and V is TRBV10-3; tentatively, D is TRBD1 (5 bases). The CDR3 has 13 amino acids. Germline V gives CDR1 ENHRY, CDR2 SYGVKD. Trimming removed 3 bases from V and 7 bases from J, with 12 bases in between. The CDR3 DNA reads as TGTGCCATCAGTGACCCTCGGGGCAGTGAAGCTTTCTTT. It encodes CAISDPRGSEAFF.

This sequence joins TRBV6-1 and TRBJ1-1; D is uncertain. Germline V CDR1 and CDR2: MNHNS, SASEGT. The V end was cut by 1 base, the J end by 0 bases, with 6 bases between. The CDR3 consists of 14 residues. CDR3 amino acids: CASSEVGVNTEAFF. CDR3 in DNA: TGTGCCAGCAGTGAAGTTGGGGTGAACACTGAAGCTTTCTTT.

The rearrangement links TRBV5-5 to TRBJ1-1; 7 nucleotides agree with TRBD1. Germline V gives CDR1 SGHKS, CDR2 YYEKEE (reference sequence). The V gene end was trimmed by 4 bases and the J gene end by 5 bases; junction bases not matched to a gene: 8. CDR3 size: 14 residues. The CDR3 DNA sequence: TGTGCCAGCAGCGGGCGGGACAGCCAAACTGAAGCTTTCTTT. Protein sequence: CASSGRDSQTEAFF.

The DNA for the CDR3 is TGTGCCAGCAGTCCCGGACTAGCGCCGATGCACACAGATACGCAGTATTTT. Residues: CASSPGLAPMHTDTQYF. The genes are TRBV28 and TRBJ2-3, with TRBD2 matching 9 bases. Germline CDR1 MDHEN, CDR2 SYDVKM. CDR3 length: 17 residues. The junction had 11 bases not matched to a gene; V was cut back by 5 bases and J by 2 bases.

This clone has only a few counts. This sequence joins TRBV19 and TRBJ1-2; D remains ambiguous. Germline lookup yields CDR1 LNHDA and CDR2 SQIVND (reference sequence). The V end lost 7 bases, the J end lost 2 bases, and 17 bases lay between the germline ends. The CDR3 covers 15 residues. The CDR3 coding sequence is TGTGCCAGTACCCATGCTCCGGTCGTAAACTATGGCTACACCTTC. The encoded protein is CASTHAPVVNYGYTF.

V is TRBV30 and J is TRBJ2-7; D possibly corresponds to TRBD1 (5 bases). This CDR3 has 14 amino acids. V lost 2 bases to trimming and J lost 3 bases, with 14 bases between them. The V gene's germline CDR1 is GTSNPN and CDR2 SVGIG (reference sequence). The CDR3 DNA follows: TGTGCCTGGAGTCGCAGGGTGGGGAACTACGAGCAGTACTTC. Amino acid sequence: CAWSRRVGNYEQYF.

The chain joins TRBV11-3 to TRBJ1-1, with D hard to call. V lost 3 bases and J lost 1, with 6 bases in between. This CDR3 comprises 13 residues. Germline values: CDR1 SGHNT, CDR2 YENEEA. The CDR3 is CASSFNQNTEAFF. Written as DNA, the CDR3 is TGTGCCAGCAGCTTTAACCAGAACACTGAAGCTTTCTTT.

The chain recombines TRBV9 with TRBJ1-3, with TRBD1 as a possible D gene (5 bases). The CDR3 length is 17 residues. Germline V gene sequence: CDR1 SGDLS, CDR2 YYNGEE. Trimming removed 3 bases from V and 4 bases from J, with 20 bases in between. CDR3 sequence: CASSGQPRVFSGNTIYF. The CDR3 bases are TGTGCCAGCAGCGGACAGCCCAGGGTTTTTTCCGGAAACACCATATATTTT.

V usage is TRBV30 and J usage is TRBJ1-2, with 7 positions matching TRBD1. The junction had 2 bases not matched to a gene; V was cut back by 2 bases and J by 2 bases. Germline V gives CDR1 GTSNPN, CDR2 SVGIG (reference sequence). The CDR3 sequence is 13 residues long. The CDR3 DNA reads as TGTGCCTGGAGTAAGGGACAGAACTATGGCTACACCTTC. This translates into CAWSKGQNYGYTF.

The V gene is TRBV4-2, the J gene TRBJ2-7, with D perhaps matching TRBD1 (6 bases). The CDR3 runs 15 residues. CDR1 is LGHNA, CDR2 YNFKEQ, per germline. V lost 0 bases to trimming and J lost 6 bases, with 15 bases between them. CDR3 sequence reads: CASSQENRAGGEQYF. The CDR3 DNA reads TGTGCCAGCAGCCAAGAGAACAGGGCAGGAGGCGAGCAGTACTTC.

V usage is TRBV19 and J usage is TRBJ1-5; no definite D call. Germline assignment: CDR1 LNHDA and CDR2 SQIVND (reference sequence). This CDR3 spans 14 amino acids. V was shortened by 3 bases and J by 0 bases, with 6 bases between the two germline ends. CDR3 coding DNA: TGTGCCAGTAGTATTTGGGATAGCAATCAGCCCCAGCATTTT. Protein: CASSIWDSNQPQHF.

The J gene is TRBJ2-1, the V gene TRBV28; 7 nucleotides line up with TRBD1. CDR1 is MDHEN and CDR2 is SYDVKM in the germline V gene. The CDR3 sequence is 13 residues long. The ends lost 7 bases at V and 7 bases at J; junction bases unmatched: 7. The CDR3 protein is CASNLNRGNEQFF. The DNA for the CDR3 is TGTGCCAGCAACCTAAACAGGGGAAATGAGCAGTTCTTC.

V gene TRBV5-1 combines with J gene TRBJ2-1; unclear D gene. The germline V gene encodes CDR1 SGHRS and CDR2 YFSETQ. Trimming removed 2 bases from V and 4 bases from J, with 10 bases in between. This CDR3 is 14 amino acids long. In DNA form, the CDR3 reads TGCGCCAGCAGCTTTCAGACTGGATACAATGAGCAGTTCTTC. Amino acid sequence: CASSFQTGYNEQFF.

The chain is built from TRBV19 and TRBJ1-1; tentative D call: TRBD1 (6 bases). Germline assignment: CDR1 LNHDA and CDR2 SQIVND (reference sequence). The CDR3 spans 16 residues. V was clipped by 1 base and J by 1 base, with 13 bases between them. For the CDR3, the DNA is TGTGCCAGTAGTATAGCAGGGGCAGGGGCGAACACTGAAGCTTTCTTT. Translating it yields CASSIAGAGANTEAFF.

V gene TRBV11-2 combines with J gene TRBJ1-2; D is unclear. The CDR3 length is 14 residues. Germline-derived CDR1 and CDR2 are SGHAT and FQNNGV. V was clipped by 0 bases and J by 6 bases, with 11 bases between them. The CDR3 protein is CASSLELAVHGYTF. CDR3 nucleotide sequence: TGTGCCAGCAGCTTAGAACTGGCCGTCCATGGCTACACCTTC.

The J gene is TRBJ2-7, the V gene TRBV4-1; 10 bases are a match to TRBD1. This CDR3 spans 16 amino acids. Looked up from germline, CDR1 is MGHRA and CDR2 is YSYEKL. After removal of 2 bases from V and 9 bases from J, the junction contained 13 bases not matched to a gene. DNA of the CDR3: TGCGCCAGCAGCCAATATTATGGGACAGGGGACGGGGGGCAGTACTTC. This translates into CASSQYYGTGDGGQYF.

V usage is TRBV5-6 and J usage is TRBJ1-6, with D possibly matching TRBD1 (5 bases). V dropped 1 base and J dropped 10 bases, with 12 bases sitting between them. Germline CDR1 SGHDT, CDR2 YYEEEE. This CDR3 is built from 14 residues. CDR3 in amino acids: CASSLYQGGSPLHF. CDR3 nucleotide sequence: TGTGCCAGCAGCTTGTATCAGGGTGGGTCACCCCTCCACTTT. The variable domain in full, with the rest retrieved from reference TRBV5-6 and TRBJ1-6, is DAGVTQSPTHLIKTRGQQVTLRCSPKSGHDTVSWYQQALGQGPQFIFQYYEEEERQRGNFPDRFSGHQFPNYSSELNVNALLLGDSALYLCASSLYQGGSPLHFGNGTRLTVT.

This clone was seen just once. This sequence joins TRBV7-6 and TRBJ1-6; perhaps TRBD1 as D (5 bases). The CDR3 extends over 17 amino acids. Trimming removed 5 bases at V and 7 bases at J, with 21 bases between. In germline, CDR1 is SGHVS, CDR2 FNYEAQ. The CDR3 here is CASSSDFRGDGNSPLHF. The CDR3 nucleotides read TGTGCCAGCAGCAGCGACTTCCGAGGGGATGGGAATTCACCCCTCCACTTT. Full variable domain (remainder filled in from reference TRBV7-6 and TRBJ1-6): GAGVSQSPRYKVTKRGQDVALRCDPISGHVSLYWYRQALGQGPEFLTYFNYEAQQDKSGLPNDRFSAERPEGSISTLTIQRTEQRDSAMYRCASSSDFRGDGNSPLHFGNGTRLTVT.

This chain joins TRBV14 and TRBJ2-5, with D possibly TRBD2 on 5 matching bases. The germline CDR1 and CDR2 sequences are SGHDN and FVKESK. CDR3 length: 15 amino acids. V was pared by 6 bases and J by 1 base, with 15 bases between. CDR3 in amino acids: CASSPGGSIQETQYF. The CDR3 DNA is TGTGCCAGCAGTCCCGGTGGGAGCATCCAAGAGACCCAGTACTTC.

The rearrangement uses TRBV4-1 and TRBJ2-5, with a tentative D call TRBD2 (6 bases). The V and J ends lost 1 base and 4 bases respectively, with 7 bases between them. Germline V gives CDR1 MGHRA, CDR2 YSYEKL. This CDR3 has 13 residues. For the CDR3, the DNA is TGCGCCAGCAGCCAAGGGGGAGGAGAGACCCAGTACTTC. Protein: CASSQGGGETQYF.

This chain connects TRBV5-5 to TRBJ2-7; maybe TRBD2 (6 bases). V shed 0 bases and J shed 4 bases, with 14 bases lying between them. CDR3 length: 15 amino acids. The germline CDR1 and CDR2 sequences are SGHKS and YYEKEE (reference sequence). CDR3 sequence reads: CASSLAWGDEYEQYF. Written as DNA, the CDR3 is TGTGCCAGCAGCTTGGCCTGGGGGGACGAATACGAGCAGTACTTC.